Listed here are 14 T cell receptor beta chains from one sample, sequenced in a study of OX40 agonist ivuxolimab in advanced cancers. Data came from immunoSEQ multiplex PCR; TCRdb stores just in-frame clones and leaves some out. Among roughly 66,000 clones listed, about four fifths were seen once. The material was CD4+ or CD8+ T cells sorted from blood, obtained in a trial of the OX40 agonist ivuxolimab. The receptors originated from an adult with an advanced solid tumor such as melanoma, head and neck, liver or kidney cancer.

This chain links TRBV5-4 with TRBJ2-3; TRBD2 matches 7 bases. V trimming: 4 bases; J trimming: 6 bases; junction bases outside the gene matches: 8. The CDR3 is 14 residues long. The germline gives CDR1 SGHNT, CDR2 YYREEE (reference sequence). This CDR3 is CASSPEAGADTQYF. Here the CDR3 DNA reads TGTGCCAGCAGCCCAGAGGCGGGAGCGGATACGCAGTATTTT.

The rearrangement joins TRBV11-3 to TRBJ2-7; D possibly corresponds to TRBD2 (6 bases). The CDR3 loop spans 14 amino acids. Trimming cost V 2 bases and J 1 base, with 9 bases left between them. CDR1 and CDR2 (germline): SGHNT, YENEEA. The chain's CDR3 is CASSLRGLSYEQYF. CDR3 nucleotides: TGTGCCAGCAGCTTACGGGGGTTGTCCTACGAGCAGTACTTC.

The chain joins TRBV25-1 to TRBJ2-1; D is possibly TRBD2 (6 bases). The CDR3 is 16 amino acids. Germline values: CDR1 MGHDK, CDR2 SYGVNS. The germline V and J ends were trimmed by 4 bases and 0 bases, with 13 bases remaining between them. CDR3 in DNA: TGTGCCAGCAGTGGGTTTCTAGCGTTCTCCTACAATGAGCAGTTCTTC. Translating gives CASSGFLAFSYNEQFF.

This clone has a single count. The chain carries TRBV7-2 and TRBJ2-7; D is possibly TRBD2 (7 bases). The CDR3 is made up of 15 amino acids. V was shortened by 4 bases and J by 5 bases, with 18 bases between the two germline ends. Germline assignment: CDR1 SGHTA and CDR2 FQGNSA. CDR3 bases: TGTGCCAGCAGCTACATAACAGGGAGGGAGCACGAGCAGTACTTC. It yields the protein CASSYITGREHEQYF.

This clone was detected a few times. The chain recombines TRBV5-1 with TRBJ2-1; no clear D gene. The germline V gene has CDR1 SGHRS and CDR2 YFSETQ. There are 15 residues in the CDR3. The V end lost 0 bases, the J end lost 4 bases, and 11 bases lay between the germline ends. CDR3 amino acids: CASSLDGILYNEQFF. CDR3 sequence (DNA): TGCGCCAGCAGCTTGGACGGAATTTTATACAATGAGCAGTTCTTC.

The sample holds a few counts of this clone. The chain recombines TRBV19 with TRBJ2-5; D is tentatively TRBD1 or TRBD2 (5 bases each). CDR1 LNHDA and CDR2 SQIVND come from the germline V gene (reference sequence). CDR3 size: 15 residues. V lost 7 bases and J lost 4, with 19 bases in between. CDR3 sequence reads: CASKEKVGGSETQYF. CDR3 bases: TGTGCCAGTAAGGAAAAGGTTGGGGGTTCAGAGACCCAGTACTTC. The full variable domain, with the rest looked up from reference TRBV19 and TRBJ2-5, is DGGITQSPKYLFRKEGQNVTLSCEQNLNHDAMYWYRQDPGQGLRLIYYSQIVNDFQKGDIAEGYSVSREKKESFPLTVTSAQKNPTAFYLCASKEKVGGSETQYFGPGTRLLVL.

The genes are TRBV12-5 and TRBJ2-5, with 10 bases aligning to TRBD2. The germline V gene has CDR1 LGHNT and CDR2 FRNRAP. The J segment lost 4 bases and the V segment lost 6 bases, leaving 5 bases of the junction unmatched. The CDR3 is made up of 14 amino acids. CDR3 region: CASGPRTSGETQYF. CDR3 nucleotides: TGTGCTAGTGGGCCGAGGACTAGCGGAGAGACCCAGTACTTC.

CDR3 region: CASSDSNYGYTF. CDR3 coding DNA: TGTGCCAGCTCAGACTCGAACTATGGCTACACCTTC. This chain uses TRBV18 with TRBJ1-2, with D uncertain. Germline CDR1 KGHSH, CDR2 LQKENI. Trimming stripped 5 bases from V and 2 bases from J, with 6 bases between. This CDR3 is 12 amino acids long.

V and J are TRBV5-1 and TRBJ1-3; D uncertain. The germline CDR1 and CDR2 sequences are SGHRS and YFSETQ. The CDR3 loop spans 17 amino acids. V lost 0 bases and J 4 bases, leaving 17 bases between the germline ends. The CDR3 DNA follows: TGCGCCAGCAGCTTGGGACAATCCCTAGTATCGGGAAACACCATATATTTT. This translates into CASSLGQSLVSGNTIYF.

This clone was counted only a few times. The J gene is TRBJ2-7, the V gene TRBV2, with 8 bases that match TRBD2. With 7 bases clipped from V and 7 bases from J, the junction kept 15 bases outside the gene matches. CDR3 size: 15 residues. Germline V lookup: CDR1 SNHLY, CDR2 FYNNEI. Here the CDR3 reads CASTPISGRMGEQYF. DNA of the CDR3: TGTGCCAGCACTCCCATCAGCGGGAGAATGGGGGAGCAGTACTTC.

The chain has TRBV25-1 and TRBJ1-1; 7 bases are shared with TRBD1. The CDR3 consists of 14 residues. The germline V gene encodes CDR1 MGHDK and CDR2 SYGVNS. J lost 2 bases, V lost 4 bases, and 4 bases had no gene match. This CDR3 is CASSVTGANTEAFF. The CDR3 DNA follows: TGTGCCAGCAGTGTTACAGGGGCCAACACTGAAGCTTTCTTT.

In this sample, this clone turned up a few times. This chain connects TRBV6-5 to TRBJ2-3, with D uncertain. CDR3 length: 15 residues. The germline CDR1 and CDR2 sequences are MNHEY and SVGAGI. Deletions cut 4 bases from V and 0 bases from J, with 11 bases between. The CDR3 reads CASSLGVTSTDTQYF. In DNA form, the CDR3 reads TGTGCCAGCAGTTTAGGAGTTACTAGCACAGATACGCAGTATTTT.

This rearrangement joins TRBV27 to TRBJ2-3, with 11 nucleotides matching TRBD2. The CDR3 contains 15 residues. Looked up from germline, CDR1 is MNHEY and CDR2 is SMNVEV (reference sequence). Unmatched junction bases numbered 5, after V lost 4 bases and J lost 5 bases. The CDR3 sequence: CASSSSGRPVDTQYF. Here the CDR3 DNA reads TGTGCCAGCAGTTCTAGCGGGAGGCCAGTAGATACGCAGTATTTT.

The gene calls are TRBV6-5 and TRBJ2-1; D perhaps matches TRBD2 (5 bases). Deletions cut 5 bases from V and 0 bases from J, with 11 bases between. Germline V gene data show CDR1 as MNHEY and CDR2 as SVGAGI. The CDR3 covers 15 residues. CDR3 sequence (DNA): TGTGCCAGCAGTCGAGCGGAAACCTCCTACAATGAGCAGTTCTTC. This translates into CASSRAETSYNEQFF.